Sequencing of this T cell receptor beta chain was carried out in a study of cytomegalovirus exposure and HLA in healthy donors. There are 12 residues in the CDR3. Germline assignment: CDR1 SEHNR and CDR2 FQNEAQ (reference sequence). Remarks on this clone: What it binds is unknown. The junction and the germline gene differ at one end; a read error may be behind it.

Study outcomes and limitations: Within the data, a cluster of highly shared sequence variants was likely a sequencing artifact. HLA allele associations emerged for about 16,000 TCR beta sequences in a later analysis, at 0.05 false discovery rate. Most subjects' HLA-A and HLA-B alleles were reportedly predicted from TCR beta sequences.

The PCR employed 60 Vbeta primers together with 13 Jbeta primers. Per the study methods: In a later analysis, some 11 million of approximately 81 million unique beta chains occurred in at least two donors. Data came from immunoSEQ multiplex PCR; TCRdb stores just in-frame clones and leaves some out. V and J calls and clone size come straight from that table; D and trimming were deduced from the DNA. This table has about 130,000 clones, around three quarters appearing once. The sample consisted of PBMCs. This chain links TRBV7-9 with TRBJ1-3; unclear D gene. The sequence was collected from a man between 25 and 39 years old in good health. CDR3 DNA: TGTTCCAGCAGCCCCCAGGGAAACACCATATATTTT. Encoded protein: CSSSPQGNTIYF.